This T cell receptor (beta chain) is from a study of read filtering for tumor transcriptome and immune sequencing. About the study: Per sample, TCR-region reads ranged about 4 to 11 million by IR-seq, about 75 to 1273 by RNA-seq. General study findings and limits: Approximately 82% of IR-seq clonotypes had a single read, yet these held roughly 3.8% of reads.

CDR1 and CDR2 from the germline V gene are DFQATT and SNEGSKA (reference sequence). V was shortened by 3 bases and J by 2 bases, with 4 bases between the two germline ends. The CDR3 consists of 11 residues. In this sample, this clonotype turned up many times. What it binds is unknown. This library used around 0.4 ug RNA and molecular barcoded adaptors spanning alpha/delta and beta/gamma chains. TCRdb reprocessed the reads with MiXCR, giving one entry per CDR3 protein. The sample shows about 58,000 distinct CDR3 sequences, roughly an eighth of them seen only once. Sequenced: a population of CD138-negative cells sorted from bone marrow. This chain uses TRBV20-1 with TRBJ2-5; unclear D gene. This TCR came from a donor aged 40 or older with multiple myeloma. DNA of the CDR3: TGCAGTGCTAGTATTCAAGAGACCCAGTACTTC. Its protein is CSASIQETQYF.